Included here is one T cell receptor (beta chain) sequence, with context. The target antigen is unknown. One end of the junction varies from germline; a read error may be responsible. CDR3 size: 13 residues. CDR1 and CDR2 from the germline V gene are SNHLY and FYNNEI. The PCR employed 60 Vbeta primers together with 13 Jbeta primers. Sequencing was performed with immunoSEQ multiplex PCR; in TCRdb, only in-frame clones are kept and a portion is missing. The sample lists about 150,000 clones; about three quarters were seen once. This sample was taken from a study of cytomegalovirus exposure and HLA in healthy donors. Study outcomes and limitations: Common viral pathogens seemed, in a later analysis, to connect with several of the most significant clusters. An analysis done earlier found most TCR beta V segments productive about 90% or about 30% of the time.

Despite likely unrecorded immune exposures, the donors were nominally healthy at the time of sampling. This receptor was identified in a woman between 40 and 50 years old in good health and CMV-seropositive. Sequenced input: PBMCs. The J gene is TRBJ2-4, the V gene TRBV2; tentative D call: TRBD2 (6 bases). For the CDR3, the DNA is TGTGCCAGCAACTGGGGGGAGCAAAACAGTCAGTACTTC. The encoded protein is CASNWGEQNSQYF.